The clone carrying this T cell receptor beta chain has at least ten counts. Its antigen remains unidentified. The data belong to a study of Graves' ophthalmopathy and Graves' hyperthyroidism. Study findings and constraints: Blood shared most expanded thyroid clonotypes above 0.001 frequency. Prediction of ophthalmopathy progression reached roughly 64% sensitivity and 72% to 80% specificity.

Moderate-to-severe activity, CAS ≥3, NOSPECS ≥4 and a duration under 3 months were seen in donors with ophthalmopathy. Certain patients, namely those with other autoimmune diseases, uncontrolled infections, pregnancy or lactation, were excluded. The authors amplified TCR beta CDR3 regions, and they did so from RNA transcripts for repertoire sequencing. Investigators did first-round RT-PCR with HTBI primers, then second-round multiplex PCR. MiXCR, applied by TCRdb to the multiplex PCR reads, yields one record per CDR3 protein. The repertoire has approximately 160,000 distinct CDR3 sequences, under 40% of them found once; the top ten carry 5.8%. The germline CDR1 and CDR2 sequences are KGHDR and SFDVKD. V lost 4 bases, J lost 4 bases, and 11 bases stayed unmatched. This CDR3 is 17 amino acids long.

V gene TRBV24-1 combines with J gene TRBJ2-5; 10 bases map to TRBD2. The source is a middle-aged woman with Graves' ophthalmopathy. Sequencing was done on a sample of peripheral blood. In DNA form, the CDR3 reads TGTGCCACCAGTGACTCACAAGCGGGGGGGAGGCGAGAGACCCAGTACTTC. Protein sequence: CATSDSQAGGRRETQYF.